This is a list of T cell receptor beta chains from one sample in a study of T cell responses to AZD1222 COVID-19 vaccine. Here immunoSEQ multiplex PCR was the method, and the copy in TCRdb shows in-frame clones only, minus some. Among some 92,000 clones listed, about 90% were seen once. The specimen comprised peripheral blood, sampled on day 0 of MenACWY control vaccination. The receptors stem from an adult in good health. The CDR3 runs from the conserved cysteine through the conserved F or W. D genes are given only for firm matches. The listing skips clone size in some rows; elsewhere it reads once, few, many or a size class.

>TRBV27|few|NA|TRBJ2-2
CASSLLPGELFF
TGTGCCAGCAGTTTACTTCCGGGGGAGCTGTTTTTT
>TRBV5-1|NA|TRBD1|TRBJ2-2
CASSSGTGWAGELFF
TGCGCCAGCAGCTCAGGGACAGGGTGGGCCGGGGAGCTGTTTTTT
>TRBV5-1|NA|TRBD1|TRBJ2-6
CASSIQTGTGGQKVDSGANVLTF
TGCGCCAGCAGCATACAGACCGGGACAGGGGGCCAAAAGGTCGACTCTGGGGCCAACGTCCTGACTTTC
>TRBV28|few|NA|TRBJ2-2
CASSFINTGELFF
TGTGCCAGCAGTTTCATTAACACCGGGGAGCTGTTTTTT
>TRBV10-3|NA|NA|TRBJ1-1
CAISPRVFAEAFF
TGTGCCATCAGTCCCAGGGTTTTTGCTGAAGCTTTCTTT
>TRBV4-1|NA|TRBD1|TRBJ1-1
CASSQEGQGNTEAFF
TGCGCCAGCAGCCAAGAGGGACAGGGGAACACTGAAGCTTTCTTT
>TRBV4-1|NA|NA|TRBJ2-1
CASSQDLGQSSYNEQFF
TGCGCCAGCAGCCAAGACTTGGGGCAGAGCTCCTACAATGAGCAGTTCTTC
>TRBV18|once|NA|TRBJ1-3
CASSPGAGNTIYF
TGTGCCAGCTCACCTGGCGCTGGAAACACCATATATTTT
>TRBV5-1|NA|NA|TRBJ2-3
CASQTNPGHSTDTQYF
TGCGCCAGTCAAACCAATCCGGGACATAGCACAGATACGCAGTATTTT
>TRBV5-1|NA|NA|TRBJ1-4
CASSADGAPWGNEKLFF
TGCGCCAGCAGCGCTGACGGGGCGCCCTGGGGTAATGAAAAACTGTTTTTT
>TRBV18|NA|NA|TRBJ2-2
CASSPPLAQGTGELFF
TGTGCCAGCTCACCACCGTTGGCCCAGGGGACCGGGGAGCTGTTTTTT
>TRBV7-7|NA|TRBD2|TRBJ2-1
CASSLGLAGGFHNEQFF
TGTGCTAGCAGCTTAGGACTAGCGGGGGGGTTCCACAATGAGCAGTTCTTC
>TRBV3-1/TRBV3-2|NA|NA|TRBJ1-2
CASSQDTLARGYTF
TGTGCCAGCAGCCAAGACACCTTAGCTCGAGGCTACACCTTC
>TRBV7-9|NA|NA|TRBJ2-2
CASSLEIGGNTGELFF
TGTGCCAGCAGCTTAGAAATAGGGGGGAACACCGGGGAGCTGTTTTTT
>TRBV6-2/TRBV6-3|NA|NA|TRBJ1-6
CASSYRGTSSSPLHF
TGTGCCAGCAGTTACAGAGGGACAAGCAGTTCACCCCTCCACTTT
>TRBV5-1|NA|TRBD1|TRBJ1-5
CASSVTGGGMPQHF
TGCGCCAGCAGCGTGACAGGGGGCGGTATGCCCCAGCATTTT
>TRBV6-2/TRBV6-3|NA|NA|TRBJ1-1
CASSYYSGTEAFF
TGTGCCAGCAGTTATTACTCGGGCACTGAAGCTTTCTTT
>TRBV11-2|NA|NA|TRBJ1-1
CASSLGLGAEAFF
TGTGCCAGCAGCTTGGGGTTAGGCGCTGAAGCTTTCTTT
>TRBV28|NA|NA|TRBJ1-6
CASSLSTGNNSPLHF
TGTGCCAGCAGTTTAAGTACAGGGAATAATTCACCCCTCCACTTT
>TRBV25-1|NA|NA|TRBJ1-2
CASSEGSYGYTF
TGTGCCAGCAGTGAAGGGTCTTATGGCTACACCTTC
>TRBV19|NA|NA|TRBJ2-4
CASKRAREAKNIQYF
TGTGCCAGTAAAAGGGCCAGGGAAGCCAAAAACATTCAGTACTTC
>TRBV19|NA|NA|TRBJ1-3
CASSRREGEVGNTIYF
TGTGCCAGTAGCCGCCGGGAGGGGGAAGTCGGAAACACCATATATTTT
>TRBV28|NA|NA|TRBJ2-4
CASSLLNIQYF
TGTGCCAGCAGTTTATTAAACATTCAGTACTTC
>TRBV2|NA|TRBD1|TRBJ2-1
CASSYGTGADNEQFF
TGTGCCAGCAGCTATGGGACAGGGGCGGACAATGAGCAGTTCTTC
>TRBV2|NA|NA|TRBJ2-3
CASSERGREWRTDTQYF
TGTGCCAGCAGTGAGAGGGGGCGGGAGTGGCGTACAGATACGCAGTATTTT
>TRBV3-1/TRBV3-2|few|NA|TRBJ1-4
CASSPRRGAATNEKLFF
TGTGCCAGCAGCCCTCGGCGCGGGGCGGCAACTAATGAAAAACTGTTTTTT
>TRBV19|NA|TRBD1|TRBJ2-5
CASSTTGLVQETQYF
TGTGCCAGTAGTACGACAGGGTTGGTCCAAGAGACCCAGTACTTC
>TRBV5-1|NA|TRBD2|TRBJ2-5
CASSLGTSGREETQYF
TGCGCCAGCAGCTTGGGGACTAGCGGGAGAGAAGAGACCCAGTACTTC
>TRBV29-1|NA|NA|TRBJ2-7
CSVGQVSYEQYF
TGCAGCGTTGGGCAGGTTTCCTACGAGCAGTACTTC
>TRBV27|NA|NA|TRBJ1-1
CASSLGRPEGAFF
TGTGCCAGCAGCTTGGGACGCCCGGAGGGAGCTTTCTTT
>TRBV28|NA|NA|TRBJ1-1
CASFSGSLNTEAFF
TGTGCCAGTTTTTCCGGGTCCTTGAACACTGAAGCTTTCTTT
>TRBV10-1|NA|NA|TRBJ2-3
CASSERDTQYF
TGCGCCAGCAGTGAGCGAGATACGCAGTATTTT
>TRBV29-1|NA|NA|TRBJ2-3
CSVSGTPTDTQYF
TGCAGCGTATCCGGGACACCCACAGATACGCAGTATTTT
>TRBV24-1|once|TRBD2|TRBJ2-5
CATSDPGLQETQYF
TGTGCCACCAGTGACCCGGGACTACAAGAGACCCAGTACTTC
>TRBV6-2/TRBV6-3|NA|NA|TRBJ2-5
CASSRPAPETQYF
TGTGCCAGCAGCCGACCGGCGCCAGAGACCCAGTACTTC
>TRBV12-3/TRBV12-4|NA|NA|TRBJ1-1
CASSAGNTEAFF
TGTGCCAGCAGTGCAGGGAACACTGAAGCTTTCTTT